This T cell receptor (beta chain) was captured in a study of OX40 agonist ivuxolimab in advanced cancers. For the study at large: Eligibility rules accepted prior anti-PD-1, anti-PD-L1 or anti-CTLA-4 therapy, and 40% to 50% had some. Study-wide points: At 0.1 to 3.0 mg/kg, CD4+ and CD8+ blood T cells expanded clonally by week 6.

On this clone itself: The target antigen is unknown.

At cycle 4 day 1, cycle 7 day 1, and baseline, blood was sampled. Method: immunoSEQ multiplex PCR; TCRdb's copy keeps in-frame clones and lacks some. The sample has about 79,000 clones, roughly 88% seen once. The CDR3 contains 16 residues. Trimming cost V 2 bases and J 8 bases, with 22 bases left between them. The chain joins TRBV5-7 to TRBJ1-1, with D perhaps matching TRBD1 (5 bases). TRBV5-7 is identified as an open reading frame with a role that is uncertain. The TCR was taken from an adult with an advanced solid tumor such as melanoma, head and neck, liver or kidney cancer. The material was CD4+ or CD8+ T cells sorted from blood, obtained in a trial of the OX40 agonist ivuxolimab. The CDR3 region is CASSFPLGHLHAEAFF. The DNA for the CDR3 is TGTGCCAGCAGCTTCCCATTGGGGCATCTCCACGCAGAAGCTTTCTTT.